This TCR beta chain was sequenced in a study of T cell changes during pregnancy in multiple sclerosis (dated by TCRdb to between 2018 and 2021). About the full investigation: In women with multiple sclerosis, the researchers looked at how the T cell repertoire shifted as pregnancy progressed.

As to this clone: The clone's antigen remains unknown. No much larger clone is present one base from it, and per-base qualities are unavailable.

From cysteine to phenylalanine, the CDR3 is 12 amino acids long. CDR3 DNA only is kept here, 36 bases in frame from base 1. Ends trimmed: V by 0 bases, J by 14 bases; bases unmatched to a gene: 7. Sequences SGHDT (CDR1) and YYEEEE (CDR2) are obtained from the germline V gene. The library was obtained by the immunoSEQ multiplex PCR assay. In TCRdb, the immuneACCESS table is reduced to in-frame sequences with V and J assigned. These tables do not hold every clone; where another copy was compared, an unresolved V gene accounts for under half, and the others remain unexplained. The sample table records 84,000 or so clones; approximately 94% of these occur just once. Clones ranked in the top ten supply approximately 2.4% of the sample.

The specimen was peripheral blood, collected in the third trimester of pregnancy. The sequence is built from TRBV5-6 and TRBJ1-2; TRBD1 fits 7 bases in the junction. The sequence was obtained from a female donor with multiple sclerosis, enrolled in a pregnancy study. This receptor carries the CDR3 CASSLGQGLLTF. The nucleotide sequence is TGTGCCAGCAGCTTGGGACAGGGTCTTCTGACCTTC.